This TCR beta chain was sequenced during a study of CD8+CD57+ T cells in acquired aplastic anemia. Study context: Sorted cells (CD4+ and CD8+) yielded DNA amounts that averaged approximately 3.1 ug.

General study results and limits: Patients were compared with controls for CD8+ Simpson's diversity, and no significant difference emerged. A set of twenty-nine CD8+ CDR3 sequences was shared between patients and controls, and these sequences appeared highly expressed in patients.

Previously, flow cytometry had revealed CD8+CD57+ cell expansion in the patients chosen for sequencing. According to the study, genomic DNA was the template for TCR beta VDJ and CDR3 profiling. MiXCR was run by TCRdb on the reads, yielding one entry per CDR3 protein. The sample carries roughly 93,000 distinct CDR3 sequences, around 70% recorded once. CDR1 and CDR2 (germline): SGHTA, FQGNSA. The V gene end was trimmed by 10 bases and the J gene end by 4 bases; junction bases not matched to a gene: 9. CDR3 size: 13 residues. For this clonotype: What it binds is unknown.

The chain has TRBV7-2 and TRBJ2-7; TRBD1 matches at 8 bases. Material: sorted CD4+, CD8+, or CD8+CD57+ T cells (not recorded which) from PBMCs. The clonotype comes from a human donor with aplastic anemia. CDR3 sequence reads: CANAWTGPYEQYF. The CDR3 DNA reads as TGTGCCAACGCCTGGACAGGGCCGTACGAGCAGTACTTC.